This passage covers 14 T cell receptor beta chains from one sample sequenced in a study of blood T cell repertoires in COVID-19. Libraries were prepared by immunoSEQ multiplex PCR; TCRdb keeps only in-frame clonotypes and omits some of them. The table shows over 85,000 clones, with 76% occurring only once. The source material was peripheral blood. These receptors originate from an elderly woman with acute or convalescent COVID-19.

The chain links TRBV11-2 to TRBJ1-1; D gene ambiguous. The V end lost 0 bases, the J end lost 0 bases, and 5 bases lay between the germline ends. The CDR3 spans 14 residues. From germline, CDR1 is SGHAT and CDR2 FQNNGV. As DNA, the CDR3 is TGTGCCAGCAGCTTAGAGGCCATGAACACTGAAGCTTTCTTT. This sequence encodes CASSLEAMNTEAFF.

The chain carries TRBV19 and TRBJ1-1; D unresolved. The length of the CDR3 is 14 residues. Germline assignment: CDR1 LNHDA and CDR2 SQIVND (reference sequence). V shed 8 bases and J shed 1 base, with 14 bases lying between them. CDR3 sequence (DNA): TGTGCCAGTCACAGCCTTCGGGGGAACACTGAAGCTTTCTTT. This gives the protein CASHSLRGNTEAFF.

This clone occurred a few times. The V call is TRBV19, the J call TRBJ1-2, with 7 bases fitting TRBD1. Germline CDR1 is LNHDA and CDR2 is SQIVND (reference sequence). The CDR3 consists of 13 residues. The ends lost 5 bases at V and 7 bases at J; junction bases unmatched: 7. In nucleotides, the CDR3 is TGTGCCAGTAGTTTTACAGGGGAGGCTGGCTACACCTTC. Its translation: CASSFTGEAGYTF. Variable domain in full (rest from reference TRBV19 and TRBJ1-2): DGGITQSPKYLFRKEGQNVTLSCEQNLNHDAMYWYRQDPGQGLRLIYYSQIVNDFQKGDIAEGYSVSREKKESFPLTVTSAQKNPTAFYLCASSFTGEAGYTFGSGTRLTVV.

This chain connects TRBV10-3 to TRBJ1-1, with 9 bases matching TRBD1. Trimming cost V 3 bases and J 1 base; bases outside gene matches: 3. In germline, CDR1 is ENHRY, CDR2 SYGVKD. The CDR3 has 15 residues. CDR3 protein: CAISDRDRENTEAFF. In nucleotides, the CDR3 is TGTGCCATCAGTGACCGGGACAGGGAGAACACTGAAGCTTTCTTT.

V is TRBV18 and J is TRBJ2-3; possibly TRBD2 for D (5 bases). Trimming shortened V by 8 bases and J by 2 bases, and 8 bases separated the two germline ends. Germline CDR1 reads KGHSH; CDR2 reads LQKENI. The CDR3 is 12 residues long. The CDR3 nucleotides read TGTGCCAGCGGGAGAGTCACAGATACGCAGTATTTT. This encodes CASGRVTDTQYF.

This clone was seen a handful of times. The chain carries TRBV7-3 and TRBJ2-1, with TRBD2 identical over 8 bases. The CDR3 is 15 residues long. CDR1 is SGHTA and CDR2 is FQGTGA in the germline V gene. The trim removed 6 bases at V and 7 bases at J, leaving 11 bases unmatched. This CDR3 is CASRGQAGATNEQFF. For the CDR3, the DNA is TGTGCCAGCAGGGGCCAAGCGGGGGCTACAAATGAGCAGTTCTTC. Combining the CDR3 with reference TRBV7-3 and TRBJ2-1 gives the whole variable domain GAGVSQTPSNKVTEKGKYVELRCDPISGHTALYWYRQSLGQGPEFLIYFQGTGAADDSGLPNDRFFAVRPEGSVSTLKIQRTERGDSAVYLCASRGQAGATNEQFFGPGTRLTVL.

The chain carries TRBV4-2 and TRBJ2-7; D may be TRBD1 (6 bases). CDR1 LGHNA and CDR2 YNFKEQ come from the germline V gene. Trimming took 0 bases from V and 2 from J, leaving 14 bases between them. This CDR3 has 16 amino acids. The CDR3 region is CASSQDRGQNTYEQYF. The DNA of the CDR3 is TGTGCCAGCAGCCAAGATCGTGGACAGAATACCTACGAGCAGTACTTC.

This clone showed up just a few times. The V and J genes are TRBV10-2 and TRBJ2-3; 8 nucleotides match TRBD2. Germline-derived CDR1 and CDR2 are WSHSY and SAAADI. This CDR3 is 17 amino acids long. J gave up 2 bases and V 3 bases, and 10 bases lay outside the gene matches. CDR3 nucleotides: TGCGCCAGCAGTGAAATCCCTGCGGGAGGATACACAGATACGCAGTATTTT. It is translated as CASSEIPAGGYTDTQYF.

The V and J genes are TRBV19 and TRBJ1-5; tentatively, D is TRBD1 (6 bases). The germline CDR1 and CDR2 sequences are LNHDA and SQIVND (reference sequence). CDR3 length: 16 amino acids. The V and J ends lost 3 bases and 4 bases respectively, with 16 bases between them. The CDR3 region has the DNA TGTGCCAGTAGTATTAGCGGGGGCTCTGGTAATCAGCCCCAGCATTTT. This translates into CASSISGGSGNQPQHF. The full variable domain, rest sourced from reference TRBV19 and TRBJ1-5, is DGGITQSPKYLFRKEGQNVTLSCEQNLNHDAMYWYRQDPGQGLRLIYYSQIVNDFQKGDIAEGYSVSREKKESFPLTVTSAQKNPTAFYLCASSISGGSGNQPQHFGDGTRLSIL.

The chain employs TRBV18 and TRBJ2-3; 7 nucleotides align to TRBD1. The CDR3 length is 15 residues. Germline lookup yields CDR1 KGHSH and CDR2 LQKENI. J gave up 5 bases and V 3 bases, and 8 bases lay outside the gene matches. The CDR3 DNA reads as TGTGCCAGCTCACCGGGGACAGCCACCGGAGATACGCAGTATTTT. Its translation is CASSPGTATGDTQYF.

The chain employs TRBV29-1 and TRBJ2-7; D possibly corresponds to TRBD2 (6 bases). Trimming shortened V by 7 bases and J by 4 bases, and 23 bases separated the two germline ends. The CDR3 totals 15 residues. Germline loops: CDR1 SQVTM, CDR2 ANQGSEA. CDR3 coding DNA: TGCAGCGCCACAGGCGGGCGGGACCTTCCTTACGAGCAGTACTTC. Translating it yields CSATGGRDLPYEQYF.

This clone was observed a handful of times. The chain couples TRBV27 to TRBJ1-2; 7 nucleotides agree with TRBD1. V was pared by 4 bases and J by 0 bases, with 2 bases of the junction left unmatched. This CDR3 has 14 amino acids. Germline lookup yields CDR1 MNHEY and CDR2 SMNVEV (reference sequence). The CDR3 DNA is TGTGCCAGCAGTTCCAGGGGGTCTAACTATGGCTACACCTTC. Protein sequence: CASSSRGSNYGYTF.

V is TRBV9 and J is TRBJ2-3; D perhaps matches TRBD1 (5 bases). CDR3 length: 15 residues. Per the germline V gene, CDR1 is SGDLS and CDR2 is YYNGEE. V was shortened by 0 bases and J by 1 base, with 9 bases between the two germline ends. The CDR3 loop is CASSVVQGGTDTQYF. DNA of the CDR3: TGTGCCAGCAGCGTAGTGCAAGGGGGCACAGATACGCAGTATTTT.

This rearrangement joins TRBV27 to TRBJ1-4; the D is unclear. Germline lookup yields CDR1 MNHEY and CDR2 SMNVEV (reference sequence). The CDR3 covers 16 residues. V lost 4 bases and J 0 bases, leaving 12 bases between the germline ends. CDR3 amino acids: CASSSGRGATNEKLFF. The CDR3, as DNA: TGTGCCAGCAGTTCCGGCCGGGGAGCAACTAATGAAAAACTGTTTTTT. Together with reference TRBV27 and TRBJ1-4, the CDR3 gives the full variable domain: EAQVTQNPRYLITVTGKKLTVTCSQNMNHEYMSWYRQDPGLGLRQIYYSMNVEVTDKGDVPEGYKVSRKEKRNFPLILESPSPNQTSLYFCASSSGRGATNEKLFFGSGTQLSVL.